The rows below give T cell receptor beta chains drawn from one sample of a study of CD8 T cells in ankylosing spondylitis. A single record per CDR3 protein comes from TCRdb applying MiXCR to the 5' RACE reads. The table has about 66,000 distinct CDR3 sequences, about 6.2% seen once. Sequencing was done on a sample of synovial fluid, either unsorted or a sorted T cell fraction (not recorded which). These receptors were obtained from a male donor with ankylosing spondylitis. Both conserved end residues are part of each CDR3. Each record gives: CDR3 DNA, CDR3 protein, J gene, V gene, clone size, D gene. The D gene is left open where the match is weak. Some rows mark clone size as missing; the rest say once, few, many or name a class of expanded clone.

TGTGCCAGCAGCCCTACACGGGGGACAACTAATGAAAAACTGTTTTTT | CASSPTRGTTNEKLFF | TRBJ1-4 | TRBV5-6 | many | .
TGTGCCAGCAGTTACTCGGGGGGAGGAGTGTCTCACTCTGGGGCCAACGTCCTGACTTTC | CASSYSGGGVSHSGANVLTF | TRBJ2-6 | TRBV6-2/TRBV6-3 | many | .
TGTGCCAGCAGTTTATTGACAGGGTGGACCGGGGAGCTGTTTTTT | CASSLLTGWTGELFF | TRBJ2-2 | TRBV12-3/TRBV12-4 | many | TRBD1
TGTGCCACCAGTGGTGGAGGGGGCAGCAATCAGCCCCAGCATTTT | CATSGGGGSNQPQHF | TRBJ1-5 | TRBV24-1 | many | TRBD1
TGTGCCAGCAATATAGGAAATCAGCCCCAGCATTTT | CASNIGNQPQHF | TRBJ1-5 | TRBV2 | few | .
TGCAGCGTTGTTACGGTGTTTTGGGCTGAAGCTTTCTTT | CSVVTVFWAEAFF | TRBJ1-1 | TRBV29-1 | . | .
TGCAGCGTTGTGTTGCGGTACTCCTACAATGAGCAGTTCTTC | CSVVLRYSYNEQFF | TRBJ2-1 | TRBV29-1 | many | .
TGTGCCAGCGCAGGACTAGCGGGTGGGTCGGCCAAAAACATTCAGTACTTC | CASAGLAGGSAKNIQYF | TRBJ2-4 | TRBV2 | many | TRBD2
TGCGCCAGCAGCTTGGCCTTGGGCCGTAATCAAAAACTGTTTTTT | CASSLALGRNQKLFF | TRBJ1-4 | TRBV5-1 | . | .
TGTGCCAGTAGTCCGGTGGACAGATCTCAGCCCCAGCATTTT | CASSPVDRSQPQHF | TRBJ1-5 | TRBV19 | . | .
TGTGCCAGCAGCGCCGGACTAGCGGGAGATGCTGGTGAGCAGTTCTTC | CASSAGLAGDAGEQFF | TRBJ2-1 | TRBV7-9 | many | TRBD2
TGTGCCAGCAGCCCACAGACTAGCGGGGTTTACAATGAGCAGTTCTTC | CASSPQTSGVYNEQFF | TRBJ2-1 | TRBV7-9 | . | TRBD2
TGTGCCAGCAGCCCCTATCGACAGGGAGTCACCGGGGAGCTGTTTTTT | CASSPYRQGVTGELFF | TRBJ2-2 | TRBV28 | few | TRBD1
TGTGCCAGCAGCTTAGGACATAGCGGGTACACCACAGATACGCAGTATTTT | CASSLGHSGYTTDTQYF | TRBJ2-3 | TRBV11-2 | few | TRBD2
TGCGCCAGCAGCTCCGGGACTAGCGTTTCCTACGAGCAGTACTTC | CASSSGTSVSYEQYF | TRBJ2-7 | TRBV5-1 | many | TRBD2
TGTGCCAGCAGTGTTCTCAGGGACACTCAGCCCCAGCATTTT | CASSVLRDTQPQHF | TRBJ1-5 | TRBV12-3/TRBV12-4 | many | .